This is a list of T cell receptor beta chains from one sample in a study of T cell responses to AZD1222 COVID-19 vaccine. Method: immunoSEQ multiplex PCR; TCRdb's copy keeps in-frame clones and lacks some. Of roughly 100,000 clones in the sample, 82% were seen once. The sample consisted of peripheral blood, taken on day 0 of AZD1222 vaccination. These receptors were obtained from an adult in good health. Both conserved end residues are part of each CDR3. The order of the fields is clone size, J gene, D gene, V gene, CDR3 DNA, CDR3 protein. D genes are given only for firm matches. Rows may omit the clone size; those that give it use once, few, many or a size class.

clone_size: -; j_call: TRBJ2-7; d_call: -; v_call: TRBV19; cdr3_nt: TGTGCCAGTAGTATTGATGCTGGCCGTTACTACGAGCAGTACTTC; cdr3_aa: CASSIDAGRYYEQYF
clone_size: -; j_call: TRBJ2-7; d_call: TRBD1; v_call: TRBV5-1; cdr3_nt: TGCGCCAGCAGCTTGGATGGGTGGACAGGGGCGAACGAGCAGTACTTC; cdr3_aa: CASSLDGWTGANEQYF
clone_size: -; j_call: TRBJ1-1; d_call: -; v_call: TRBV10-3; cdr3_nt: TGTGCCACGGCGGCGGGGCGGGGGGCAGAGAACACTGAAGCTTTCTTT; cdr3_aa: CATAAGRGAENTEAFF
clone_size: -; j_call: TRBJ1-3; d_call: -; v_call: TRBV5-1; cdr3_nt: TGCGCCAGCCCCCAAAGTGGCTTTTTCTCTGGAAACACCATATATTTT; cdr3_aa: CASPQSGFFSGNTIYF
clone_size: once; j_call: TRBJ1-1; d_call: -; v_call: TRBV19; cdr3_nt: TGTGCCAGTAGTATCGGGCAGGGCTCGATGAACACTGAAGCTTTCTTT; cdr3_aa: CASSIGQGSMNTEAFF
clone_size: -; j_call: TRBJ1-3; d_call: -; v_call: TRBV5-1; cdr3_nt: TGCGCCAGCAGCTTGGCGCCGTACTCTGGAAACACCATATATTTT; cdr3_aa: CASSLAPYSGNTIYF
clone_size: -; j_call: TRBJ1-2; d_call: TRBD1; v_call: TRBV18; cdr3_nt: TGTGCCAGCTCACAAAGACAGGGTGACTATGGCTACACCTTC; cdr3_aa: CASSQRQGDYGYTF
clone_size: -; j_call: TRBJ1-5; d_call: -; v_call: TRBV24-1; cdr3_nt: TGTGCCACCAGTGATTCAGGGAACGGTCAGCCCCAGCATTTT; cdr3_aa: CATSDSGNGQPQHF
clone_size: few; j_call: TRBJ2-7; d_call: TRBD1; v_call: TRBV29-1; cdr3_nt: TGCAGCGTCCGCCCCGGGACAGGGCTTGGTGAGCAGTACTTC; cdr3_aa: CSVRPGTGLGEQYF
clone_size: -; j_call: TRBJ1-5; d_call: -; v_call: TRBV12-3/TRBV12-4; cdr3_nt: TGTGCCAGCAGTGACCCGGATCAGCCCCAGCATTTT; cdr3_aa: CASSDPDQPQHF
clone_size: -; j_call: TRBJ2-3; d_call: -; v_call: TRBV6-5; cdr3_nt: TGTGCCAGCAGCAGGCTGGATACGCAGTATTTT; cdr3_aa: CASSRLDTQYF
clone_size: once; j_call: TRBJ2-3; d_call: TRBD1; v_call: TRBV5-1; cdr3_nt: TGCGCCAGCAGCTTCCAGACAGGGGCGGCAGATACGCAGTATTTT; cdr3_aa: CASSFQTGAADTQYF
clone_size: -; j_call: TRBJ1-2; d_call: -; v_call: TRBV5-1; cdr3_nt: TGCGCCAGCAGCTTTAACGGGTTTGGGGTCGGCTACACCTTC; cdr3_aa: CASSFNGFGVGYTF
clone_size: once; j_call: TRBJ1-2; d_call: TRBD1; v_call: TRBV5-1; cdr3_nt: TGCGCCAGCAGGGCCGGGACAGGGAACTATGGCTACACCTTC; cdr3_aa: CASRAGTGNYGYTF
clone_size: few; j_call: TRBJ2-1; d_call: TRBD2; v_call: TRBV6-4; cdr3_nt: TGTGCCAGCAGTGAGACTAGCGGCTACAATGAGCAGTTCTTC; cdr3_aa: CASSETSGYNEQFF
clone_size: many; j_call: TRBJ1-5; d_call: -; v_call: TRBV18; cdr3_nt: TGTGCCAGCTCACCTCCTCCGGGACGGGAAAGAGAGCCCCAGCATTTT; cdr3_aa: CASSPPPGREREPQHF
clone_size: -; j_call: TRBJ2-2; d_call: -; v_call: TRBV10-3; cdr3_nt: TGTGCCATCACTTCCCCGACAGAGTCTCCAACCGGGGAGCTGTTTTTT; cdr3_aa: CAITSPTESPTGELFF
clone_size: -; j_call: TRBJ2-3; d_call: -; v_call: TRBV7-8; cdr3_nt: TGTGCCAGCAGCCCCCCTGTTGGTACGCAGTATTTT; cdr3_aa: CASSPPVGTQYF
clone_size: once; j_call: TRBJ2-7; d_call: -; v_call: TRBV4-1; cdr3_nt: TGCGCCAGCAGCCCGGGACCCCAACGGGACGAGCAGTACTTC; cdr3_aa: CASSPGPQRDEQYF
clone_size: -; j_call: TRBJ1-2; d_call: -; v_call: TRBV6-6; cdr3_nt: TGTGCCAGCAGCCCCACCGGGGGAGGCTATGGCTACACCTTC; cdr3_aa: CASSPTGGGYGYTF
clone_size: -; j_call: TRBJ2-1; d_call: -; v_call: TRBV3-1/TRBV3-2; cdr3_nt: TGTGCCAGCAGCCAAGTATCGGGGGCAGATGAGCAGTTCTTC; cdr3_aa: CASSQVSGADEQFF
clone_size: -; j_call: TRBJ2-6; d_call: -; v_call: TRBV18; cdr3_nt: TGTGCCAGCTCACCTCGGACAGCGAGCTCTGGGGCCAACGTCCTGACTTTC; cdr3_aa: CASSPRTASSGANVLTF
clone_size: -; j_call: TRBJ1-2; d_call: -; v_call: TRBV15; cdr3_nt: TGTGCCACCAGCAGAGATTTTGACAGAATCGGCTACACCTTC; cdr3_aa: CATSRDFDRIGYTF
clone_size: few; j_call: TRBJ2-1; d_call: -; v_call: TRBV20-1; cdr3_nt: TGCAGTGCTAAAGCAAATGAGCAGTTCTTC; cdr3_aa: CSAKANEQFF
clone_size: -; j_call: TRBJ1-5; d_call: TRBD1; v_call: TRBV6-5; cdr3_nt: TGTGCCAGCAGACCTAGACAGGGGGGCAATCAGCCCCAGCATTTT; cdr3_aa: CASRPRQGGNQPQHF
clone_size: -; j_call: TRBJ2-5; d_call: TRBD2; v_call: TRBV10-2; cdr3_nt: TGCGCCAGCAGTGGGACTAGCGGGGGGAACCAAGAGACCCAGTACTTC; cdr3_aa: CASSGTSGGNQETQYF
clone_size: -; j_call: TRBJ1-2; d_call: -; v_call: TRBV19; cdr3_nt: TGTGCCAGTAGTATAGATCCCTGGACCGTGGATGGCTACACCTTC; cdr3_aa: CASSIDPWTVDGYTF
clone_size: -; j_call: TRBJ2-1; d_call: -; v_call: TRBV6-5; cdr3_nt: TGTGCCAGCAGCCCCTACAATGAGCAGTTCTTC; cdr3_aa: CASSPYNEQFF
clone_size: once; j_call: TRBJ1-4; d_call: -; v_call: TRBV25-1; cdr3_nt: TGTGCCAGCAGTGAATTTGGACTTTCTGAAAAACTGTTTTTT; cdr3_aa: CASSEFGLSEKLFF
clone_size: few; j_call: TRBJ1-4; d_call: -; v_call: TRBV19; cdr3_nt: TGTGCCAGTAGTATCTCGGGCGTTTCTAGTGAAAAACTGTTTTTT; cdr3_aa: CASSISGVSSEKLFF
clone_size: -; j_call: TRBJ1-1; d_call: -; v_call: TRBV12-3/TRBV12-4; cdr3_nt: TGTGCCAGCAGTCCCACTTGGTCCCCCGCTTTCTTT; cdr3_aa: CASSPTWSPAFF
clone_size: -; j_call: TRBJ1-3; d_call: -; v_call: TRBV12-5; cdr3_nt: TGTGCTAGTGGTTTGGTACACTCATCGGGAAACACCATATATTTT; cdr3_aa: CASGLVHSSGNTIYF
clone_size: -; j_call: TRBJ1-2; d_call: -; v_call: TRBV20-1; cdr3_nt: TGCAGTGCTCAGGCAGGGGATGGCTACACCTTC; cdr3_aa: CSAQAGDGYTF
clone_size: few; j_call: TRBJ1-2; d_call: -; v_call: TRBV29-1; cdr3_nt: TGCAGCGTTAGGGCCGTCGGCAGTACACTATGGGGCTACACCTTC; cdr3_aa: CSVRAVGSTLWGYTF
clone_size: few; j_call: TRBJ1-6; d_call: -; v_call: TRBV6-5; cdr3_nt: TGTGCCAGCAGTCGACGACAGGAATTTAATTCACCCCTCCACTTT; cdr3_aa: CASSRRQEFNSPLHF
clone_size: -; j_call: TRBJ2-7; d_call: TRBD1; v_call: TRBV27; cdr3_nt: TGTGCCAGCAGTTGGGGGACAGCTGGAGAGCAGTACTTC; cdr3_aa: CASSWGTAGEQYF
clone_size: few; j_call: TRBJ2-1; d_call: TRBD2; v_call: TRBV27; cdr3_nt: TGTGCCAGCAGTTTCCTAAGCGGGGGGGCCGATGAGCAGTTCTTC; cdr3_aa: CASSFLSGGADEQFF
clone_size: few; j_call: TRBJ1-5; d_call: -; v_call: TRBV5-1; cdr3_nt: TGCGCCAGCAGCCCGGACGGAAATCAGCCCCAGCATTTT; cdr3_aa: CASSPDGNQPQHF
clone_size: -; j_call: TRBJ1-1; d_call: -; v_call: TRBV10-2; cdr3_nt: TGCGCCAGCAGAAACCTGGGGGAGAGAGGGAGGAACACTGAAGCTTTCTTT; cdr3_aa: CASRNLGERGRNTEAFF
clone_size: -; j_call: TRBJ2-5; d_call: -; v_call: TRBV6-2/TRBV6-3; cdr3_nt: TGTGCCAGCAGCCAGGGGGGTACCCAGTACTTC; cdr3_aa: CASSQGGTQYF